Shown below are 21 T cell receptor beta chains from a single sample sequenced in a study of blood T cell repertoires in COVID-19. Repertoires were generated with immunoSEQ multiplex PCR, while TCRdb's copy carries only in-frame clones and drops some. The sample gives about 350,000 clones, approximately 87% of which show up once; 5.3% is in the top ten. Sequenced: PBMCs or T cells enriched from blood (not recorded which). All receptors come from a woman aged 25-40 years who had recovered from COVID-19.

This rearrangement joins TRBV9 to TRBJ1-4; the D is unclear. Trimming took off 0 bases at V and 5 bases at J, with 8 bases between the two ends. CDR3 length equals 14 residues. CDR1 and CDR2 (germline): SGDLS, YYNGEE. CDR3 nucleotide sequence: TGTGCCAGCAGCGTAGCAGAACCGAATGAAAAACTGTTTTTT. Residues: CASSVAEPNEKLFF.

The rearrangement uses TRBV19 and TRBJ2-5; perhaps TRBD1 as D (5 bases). V lost 3 bases, J lost 7 bases, and 15 bases lay in between. CDR1 and CDR2 from the germline V gene are LNHDA and SQIVND (reference sequence). The CDR3 sequence is 14 residues long. CDR3 DNA sequence: TGTGCCAGTAGTATGTTATCACAGGTTTGGACCCAGTACTTC. It codes for CASSMLSQVWTQYF.

The chain is built from TRBV11-2 and TRBJ2-7; 8 bases map to TRBD1. The trim removed 8 bases at V and 2 bases at J, leaving 8 bases unmatched. The V gene's germline CDR1 is SGHAT and CDR2 FQNNGV. The CDR3 runs to 14 residues. The CDR3 bases are TGTGCCAGCGGAATAGGGACAGGCGCCTACGAGCAGTACTTC. As protein: CASGIGTGAYEQYF.

V and J are TRBV5-1 and TRBJ1-2; 12 bases agree with TRBD1. CDR1 and CDR2 from the germline V gene are SGHRS and YFSETQ. V trimming: 4 bases; J trimming: 4 bases; junction bases outside the gene matches: 17. CDR3 size: 19 residues. The CDR3 spells CASSTPGTGGQPILYGYTF. Written as DNA, the CDR3 is TGCGCCAGCAGCACCCCCGGGACAGGGGGCCAACCCATCCTCTATGGCTACACCTTC.

The J gene is TRBJ2-1, the V gene TRBV1; the table's D call TRBD2 went unverified against the DNA. TRBV1 constitutes a pseudogene. The CDR3 extends over 13 amino acids. The CDR3 region is CTSSKGLVDEQFF. The DNA for the CDR3 is TGCACCAGCAGCAAGGGACTAGTGGACGAGCAGTTCTTC.

The rearrangement joins TRBV19 to TRBJ1-3; D perhaps matches TRBD1 (6 bases). V was shortened by 2 bases and J by 0 bases, with 11 bases between the two germline ends. This CDR3 has 16 residues. Germline-derived CDR1 and CDR2 are LNHDA and SQIVND (reference sequence). The CDR3 DNA is TGTGCCAGTAGTATACGGCGGACAGCCTCTGGAAACACCATATATTTT. Its protein is CASSIRRTASGNTIYF.

CDR3 nucleotides: TGTGCCAGCAGGAGACAGTCGAACACTGAAGCTTTCTTT. This translates into CASRRQSNTEAFF. The chain links TRBV6-4 to TRBJ1-1; a weak D match, TRBD1 (5 bases). CDR3 length: 13 amino acids. Germline values: CDR1 MRHNA, CDR2 SNTAGT. Trimming took 6 bases from V and 1 from J, leaving 9 bases between them.

The CDR3 bases are TGTGCCAGCAGCCCTGGACAGGCCCTCTTAAAGGGGGCCAACGTCCTGACTTTC. Amino acids: CASSPGQALLKGANVLTF. The J gene is TRBJ2-6, the V gene TRBV5-4; 7 bases agree with TRBD1. Germline lookup yields CDR1 SGHNT and CDR2 YYREEE (reference sequence). This CDR3 is 18 amino acids long. V lost 4 bases, J lost 4 bases, and 14 bases stayed unmatched.

The V call is TRBV27, the J call TRBJ2-2; no reliable D call. Germline CDR1 reads MNHEY; CDR2 reads SMNVEV (reference sequence). This CDR3 is built from 15 residues. Trimming removed 0 bases at V and 6 bases at J, with 11 bases between. The CDR3 nucleotides are TGTGCCAGCAGTTTATCGCCTAGTTTCGCCGGGGAGCTGTTTTTT. Amino acids: CASSLSPSFAGELFF.

V and J are TRBV25-1 and TRBJ1-2; D gene ambiguous. The germline V gene has CDR1 MGHDK and CDR2 SYGVNS. The CDR3 is made up of 11 amino acids. V was pared by 7 bases and J by 10 bases, with 13 bases between. Here the CDR3 reads CASNEGPAYTF. The DNA for the CDR3 is TGTGCCAGCAACGAGGGTCCTGCCTACACCTTC.

The chain recombines TRBV20-1 with TRBJ1-2; D is undetermined. The germline CDR1 and CDR2 sequences are DFQATT and SNEGSKA (reference sequence). CDR3 length: 9 amino acids. Trimming took 8 bases from V and 7 from J, leaving 8 bases between them. This CDR3 reads CSPSSGYTF. The CDR3 nucleotides read TGCAGTCCCTCCAGTGGCTACACCTTC.

The chain has TRBV3-1 (or the pseudogene TRBV3-2) and TRBJ2-4; TRBD2 matches at 9 bases. Germline loops: CDR1 LGHDT, CDR2 YNNKEL (reference sequence). Trimming cost V 4 bases and J 0 bases; bases outside gene matches: 13. CDR3 length: 19 amino acids. The CDR3 loop is CASSPRYSGGPLAKNIQYF. In nucleotides, the CDR3 is TGTGCCAGCAGCCCCCGCTATAGCGGGGGACCACTAGCCAAAAACATTCAGTACTTC.

The chain recombines TRBV5-1 with TRBJ2-2; 7 bases fit TRBD2. The V and J ends lost 6 bases and 4 bases, in that order; junction bases with no gene match: 6. Germline CDR1 reads SGHRS; CDR2 reads YFSETQ. CDR3 size: 14 residues. CDR3 coding DNA: TGCGCCAGCACACGGGAGGCTGTCACCGGGGAGCTGTTTTTT. It yields the protein CASTREAVTGELFF.

This clone was observed once. CDR3 protein: CASSSAEGEIYGYTF. As DNA, the CDR3 is TGTGCCAGTAGTTCCGCCGAGGGGGAGATCTATGGCTACACCTTC. This sequence joins TRBV19 and TRBJ1-2; maybe TRBD1 (6 bases). This CDR3 region has 15 residues. Trimming left V 5 bases short and J 4 bases short, with 17 bases between. Germline assignment: CDR1 LNHDA and CDR2 SQIVND (reference sequence).

In DNA, the CDR3 is TGCGCCAGCCAGGAGCAGGGCGTGAACACTGAAGCTTTCTTT. The encoded protein is CASQEQGVNTEAFF. The rearrangement links TRBV5-1 to TRBJ1-1, with D tentatively TRBD1 (5 bases). The germline V and J ends were trimmed by 7 bases and 0 bases, with 13 bases remaining between them. This CDR3 comprises 14 residues. Germline V lookup: CDR1 SGHRS, CDR2 YFSETQ.

The V call is TRBV27, the J call TRBJ2-7; D might be TRBD1 (6 bases). The CDR3 spans 15 residues. Germline CDR1 MNHEY, CDR2 SMNVEV (reference sequence). The ends were cut back, 5 bases at V and 0 bases at J, with 14 bases in the middle. This chain's CDR3 is CASSPGHPSSYEQYF. The CDR3 nucleotides read TGTGCCAGCAGTCCGGGACACCCGAGCTCCTACGAGCAGTACTTC.

This clone has a handful of counts. V is TRBV27 and J is TRBJ1-1; D is possibly TRBD1 (5 bases). The CDR3 runs 15 residues. Germline CDR1 is MNHEY and CDR2 is SMNVEV (reference sequence). V gave up 4 bases and J gave up 5 bases, with 17 bases separating them. The CDR3 sequence: CASSSPHGGGTEAFF. The CDR3 bases are TGTGCCAGCAGTTCCCCCCATGGGGGAGGGACTGAAGCTTTCTTT.

The chain carries TRBV2 and TRBJ1-1, with a tentative D call TRBD1 (6 bases). Germline values: CDR1 SNHLY, CDR2 FYNNEI. Trimming shortened V by 6 bases and J by 3 bases, and 11 bases separated the two germline ends. The CDR3 sequence is 13 residues long. In DNA form, the CDR3 reads TGTGCCAGCAGGACGGGACATTACACTGAAGCTTTCTTT. The encoded protein is CASRTGHYTEAFF. The full variable domain, completed using reference TRBV2 and TRBJ1-1, is EPEVTQTPSHQVTQMGQEVILRCVPISNHLYFYWYRQILGQKVEFLVSFYNNEISEKSEIFDDQFSVERPDGSNFTLKIRSTKLEDSAMYFCASRTGHYTEAFFGQGTRLTVV.

This clone was seen a few times. The gene calls are TRBV19 and TRBJ2-2, with 12 bases that match TRBD2. V dropped 5 bases and J dropped 4; count of bases not matched to a gene: 8. Germline CDR1 LNHDA, CDR2 SQIVND (reference sequence). The CDR3 consists of 17 residues. The chain's CDR3 is CASSAYGLAGTTGELFF. The CDR3 coding sequence is TGTGCCAGTAGTGCATATGGACTAGCGGGGACCACCGGGGAGCTGTTTTTT.

This chain links TRBV2 with TRBJ2-3; 10 nucleotides line up with TRBD2. CDR3 length: 14 residues. Germline CDR1 is SNHLY and CDR2 is FYNNEI. Trimming cost V 7 bases and J 5 bases; bases outside gene matches: 6. CDR3 protein: CASTALAGGDTQYF. In DNA, the CDR3 is TGTGCCAGCACGGCCTTAGCGGGGGGAGATACGCAGTATTTT.

The chain couples TRBV5-5 to TRBJ1-1; tentatively, D is TRBD1 (5 bases). V was pared by 6 bases and J by 6 bases, with 12 bases between. This CDR3 comprises 12 residues. Germline CDR1 reads SGHKS; CDR2 reads YYEKEE (reference sequence). The CDR3 coding sequence is TGTGCCAGCATGGAGGGGAATGCTGAAGCTTTCTTT. This encodes CASMEGNAEAFF. The entire variable domain, with the rest obtained from reference TRBV5-5 and TRBJ1-1, is as follows: DAGVTQSPTHLIKTRGQQVTLRCSPISGHKSVSWYQQVLGQGPQFIFQYYEKEERGRGNFPDRFSARQFPNYSSELNVNALLLGDSALYLCASMEGNAEAFFGQGTRLTVV.